Following are 11 T cell receptor beta chains from one sample sequenced in a study of CD8+ T cells in alopecia areata. Reverse transcribed after extraction, RNA yielded cDNA as the sequencing template. Only in-frame clones appear in the TCRdb table, and some are missing; sequencing was by immunoSEQ multiplex PCR. Seen here are a few hundred thousand clones, 60% observed once, and the top ten hold 0.8% to 1%. Documented treatment: oral pan-JAK inhibitor, 5-10 mg twice daily. The sample here was CD4+ T cells sorted from blood, taken around week 54, from a patient treated with tofacitinib. The receptors shown here come from a human donor with alopecia areata.

The gene calls are TRBV7-6 and TRBJ2-7; 7 nucleotides align to TRBD2. The CDR3 runs to 13 residues. Looked up from germline, CDR1 is SGHVS and CDR2 is FNYEAQ. Trimming removed 5 bases from V and 6 bases from J; junction bases left unmatched: 7. The CDR3 loop reads CASSPAGRGEQYF. CDR3 nucleotides: TGTGCCAGCAGCCCAGCGGGGCGCGGCGAGCAGTACTTC.

This clone was seen only a few times. The chain links TRBV11-2 to TRBJ2-4, with D perhaps assigned TRBD1 or TRBD2 (6 bases each). The germline V gene encodes CDR1 SGHAT and CDR2 FQNNGV. Trimming took off 5 bases at V and 0 bases at J, with 20 bases between the two ends. This CDR3 has 18 residues. DNA for the CDR3: TGTGCCAGCAGCATGCCTCGGGGGACATCCCTAGCCAAAAACATTCAGTACTTC. Translated, it gives CASSMPRGTSLAKNIQYF.

This chain uses TRBV25-1 with TRBJ2-3; 8 nucleotides align to TRBD2. CDR3 length equals 13 residues. Germline CDR1 reads MGHDK; CDR2 reads SYGVNS. Losses at the gene ends were 5 bases for V and 6 bases for J; bases not matched to a gene: 4. The DNA of the CDR3 is TGTGCCAGCAGTCGGCGGGGGGCCGATACGCAGTATTTT. Protein: CASSRRGADTQYF.

The chain uses TRBV7-3 and TRBJ2-7, with TRBD2 as a possible D gene (5 bases). The CDR3 consists of 13 residues. The germline CDR1 and CDR2 sequences are SGHTA and FQGTGA. Trimming pared 0 bases from V and 5 bases from J, leaving 8 bases between. The CDR3 bases are TGTGCCAGCAGCTTAACTTGGCGGGACGAGCAGTACTTC. This translates into CASSLTWRDEQYF. The full variable domain, rest sourced from reference TRBV7-3 and TRBJ2-7, is GAGVSQTPSNKVTEKGKYVELRCDPISGHTALYWYRQSLGQGPEFLIYFQGTGAADDSGLPNDRFFAVRPEGSVSTLKIQRTERGDSAVYLCASSLTWRDEQYFGPGTRLTVT.

This clone has more than one count but fewer than ten. This chain links TRBV7-2 with TRBJ1-2, with D tentatively TRBD1 (5 bases). Germline CDR1 SGHTA, CDR2 FQGNSA. V gave up 0 bases and J gave up 7 bases, with 12 bases separating them. The CDR3 totals 14 residues. The CDR3, as DNA: TGTGCCAGCAGCTTAGCTCAGGGTCGAGCTGGCTACACCTTC. Translating it yields CASSLAQGRAGYTF.

The V call is TRBV14, the J call TRBJ2-1; a possible D gene is TRBD2 (6 bases). The CDR3 covers 15 residues. Germline values: CDR1 SGHDN, CDR2 FVKESK. Trimming left V 4 bases short and J 11 bases short, with 21 bases between. The CDR3 is CASSPRDFAYKQQFF. CDR3 DNA: TGTGCCAGCAGCCCCCGGGACTTCGCATACAAGCAGCAGTTCTTC. Complete variable domain (other parts from reference TRBV14 and TRBJ2-1): EAGVTQFPSHSVIEKGQTVTLRCDPISGHDNLYWYRRVMGKEIKFLLHFVKESKQDESGMPNNRFLAERTGGTYSTLKVQPAELEDSGVYFCASSPRDFAYKQQFFGPGTRLTVL.

This clone was detected only a few times. The V gene is TRBV30, the J gene TRBJ1-4; D is perhaps TRBD1 (5 bases). The ends were cut back, 3 bases at V and 6 bases at J, with 17 bases in the middle. In germline, CDR1 is GTSNPN, CDR2 SVGIG (reference sequence). This CDR3 comprises 15 residues. The CDR3 reads CAWRTYTRADEKLFF. Written as DNA, the CDR3 is TGTGCCTGGAGAACATATACCAGGGCGGATGAAAAACTGTTTTTT.

The chain employs TRBV29-1 and TRBJ1-2, with D perhaps TRBD1 (6 bases). V was cut by 7 bases and J by 2 bases, with 14 bases left in between. The CDR3 runs 13 residues. Germline CDR1 is SQVTM and CDR2 is ANQGSEA. CDR3 residues: CSASGVPNYGYTF. The CDR3, as DNA: TGCAGCGCCTCAGGGGTCCCAAACTATGGCTACACCTTC.

This sequence joins TRBV29-1 and TRBJ1-1; D might be TRBD1 (5 bases). CDR1 and CDR2 (germline): SQVTM, ANQGSEA. The CDR3 has 13 amino acids. Trimming pared 6 bases from V and 4 bases from J, leaving 15 bases between. Written as DNA, the CDR3 is TGCAGCGTAAAATCCCAGGGAAGCACTGAAGCTTTCTTT. Its translation is CSVKSQGSTEAFF.

This clone has only a few counts. The CDR3 sequence: CSDRTGGYGYTF. CDR3 nucleotides: TGCAGCGACCGGACAGGGGGGTATGGCTACACCTTC. The chain uses TRBV29-1 and TRBJ1-2, with 10 bases matching TRBD1. Germline CDR1 SQVTM, CDR2 ANQGSEA. With 7 bases clipped from V and 5 bases from J, the junction kept 4 bases outside the gene matches. This CDR3 comprises 12 residues.

Of note for this clone: The same CDR3 can be traced to other DNA sequences in this sample. The CDR3 is CAWSRGDSPLHF. In DNA, the CDR3 is TGTGCCTGGAGTCGAGGGGATTCACCCCTCCACTTT. This sequence joins TRBV30 and TRBJ1-6, with a weak D call TRBD1 (5 bases). CDR3 length equals 12 residues. The V end lost 2 bases, the J end lost 8 bases, and 7 bases lay between the germline ends. Germline V gene data show CDR1 as GTSNPN and CDR2 as SVGIG (reference sequence).